A selection of T cell receptor beta chains follows, all from one sample in a study of blood T cell repertoires in COVID-19. The data were produced by immunoSEQ multiplex PCR, yet TCRdb's version contains in-frame clones alone and is incomplete. The sample includes 190,000 or so clones, roughly four fifths of them seen just once. The source material was peripheral blood. Source of these receptors: a human donor with acute or convalescent COVID-19. The donor label of this sample is uncertain. Both conserved end residues are trimmed from each CDR3. D genes are given only for firm matches.

j_call | v_call | cdr3_length | d_call | cdr3_aa
TRBJ2-7 | TRBV11-2 | 11 | TRBD2 | ATRGGVSYEQY
TRBJ1-1 | TRBV5-4 | 11 | NA | ASSPTGNTEAF
TRBJ1-2 | TRBV30 | 10 | NA | AWSKSSSGYT
TRBJ2-1 | TRBV6-2/TRBV6-3 | 14 | TRBD1 | ASSLPRQGGYNEQF
TRBJ1-5 | TRBV30 | 12 | NA | AWSALYSNQPQH
TRBJ1-6 | TRBV19 | 14 | TRBD1 | ASRAGQRGFNSPLH
TRBJ1-5 | TRBV4-2 | 14 | TRBD1 | ASSQEEAGGYQPQH
TRBJ2-2 | TRBV7-2 | 14 | NA | ASRRGQNANTGELF
TRBJ2-2 | TRBV29-1 | 12 | TRBD2 | SVQREGNTGELF
TRBJ2-7 | TRBV30 | 12 | TRBD2 | AWSTGTSVYEQY
TRBJ2-2 | TRBV7-3 | 13 | TRBD1 | ASSSGQDYTGELF
TRBJ1-6 | TRBV21-1 | 12 | NA | ASTSRQMNSPLH
TRBJ1-2 | TRBV19 | 11 | TRBD1 | AISTGPKGGYT
TRBJ1-5 | TRBV7-2 | 14 | NA | ASSLFGGGSNQPQH
TRBJ1-2 | TRBV6-5 | 11 | TRBD1 | ASSPTGVLGYT
TRBJ1-5 | TRBV27 | 13 | TRBD1 | ASSPGQGWYQPQH
TRBJ1-3 | TRBV10-3 | 13 | TRBD1 | AIKGQGTSGNTIY
TRBJ1-4 | TRBV5-1 | 12 | TRBD1 | ASSLRTGNEKLF
TRBJ2-7 | TRBV6-5 | 12 | NA | ASSPTGFNYEQY